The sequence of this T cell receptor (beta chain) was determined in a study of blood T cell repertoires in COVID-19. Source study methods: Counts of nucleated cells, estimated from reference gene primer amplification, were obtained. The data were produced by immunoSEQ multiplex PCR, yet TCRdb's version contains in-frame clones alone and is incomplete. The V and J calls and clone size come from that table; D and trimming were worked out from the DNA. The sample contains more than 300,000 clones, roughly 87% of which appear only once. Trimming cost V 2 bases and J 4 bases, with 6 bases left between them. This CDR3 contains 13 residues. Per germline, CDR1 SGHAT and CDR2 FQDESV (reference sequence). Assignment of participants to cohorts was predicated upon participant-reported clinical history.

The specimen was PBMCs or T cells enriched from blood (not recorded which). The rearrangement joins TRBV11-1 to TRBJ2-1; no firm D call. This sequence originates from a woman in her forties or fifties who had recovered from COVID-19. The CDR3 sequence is CASSLPGYNEQFF. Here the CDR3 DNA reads TGTGCCAGCAGCTTACCCGGGTACAATGAGCAGTTCTTC. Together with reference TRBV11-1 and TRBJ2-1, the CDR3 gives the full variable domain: EAEVAQSPRYKITEKSQAVAFWCDPISGHATLYWYRQILGQGPELLVQFQDESVVDDSQLPKDRFSAERLKGVDSTLKIQPAELGDSAMYLCASSLPGYNEQFFGPGTRLTVL.